This T cell receptor (beta chain) was captured in a study of shared clonotypes between healthy human individuals. Overall study results and limits: Among donors, sharing of clonotypes was expected to be affected by sequencing depth. Memory subsets generally showed smaller estimated richness than naive subsets did. A reduction in generation probabilities was seen for non-shared clonotypes relative to those shared by all four donors.

Authors' analysis steps: For the immunoSEQ data, sequences were junction-only without quality scores, so filtering differed. Clones were sequenced by immunoSEQ multiplex PCR, and TCRdb holds only the in-frame ones, with some missing. That table supplies the V and J calls and clone size; D and trimming were determined from the DNA. The sample contains about 2.1 million clones, 80% to 95% of which appear only once. The germline V gene encodes CDR1 SGHDT and CDR2 YYEEEE. Between the trimmed V and J ends, which lost 0 bases and 0 bases, there was a span of 10 bases. The CDR3 has 15 amino acids. This clone was seen only once. The antigen is unknown. Terminally differentiated effector memory CD45RA+ cells were excluded from the naive CD8 cells, which were CD45RO-negative and positively selected for CCR7.

Sequenced: naive CD8+ T cells from PBMCs. The V and J genes are TRBV5-6 and TRBJ2-7; unclear D gene. This clonotype was sampled from a man aged 18 to 29 in good health. Some clones in this sample may be carry-over from other donors' samples. CDR3 DNA: TGTGCCAGCAGCTTGGCGGGTATTGGCTCCTACGAGCAGTACTTC. Translated, it gives CASSLAGIGSYEQYF.